This T cell receptor (beta chain) was obtained from a study of blood T cells in healthy people across ages. Study-wide context: Template switching retrieved approximately one barcoded beta molecule for each two T cells.

Using a J-beta primer mix together with a sample-barcoded 5' primer, a second PCR was run for roughly 7 to 11 cycles. TCRdb re-called the 5' RACE reads through MiXCR, storing one row per CDR3 protein. The data contain 1.5 million to 2 million distinct CDR3 sequences, about 31% of them singletons. Per the germline V gene, CDR1 is MNHNY and CDR2 is SVGAGI (reference sequence). CDR3 size: 14 residues. With 3 bases clipped from V and 8 bases from J, the junction kept 9 bases outside the gene matches. The donors, all healthy, were Caucasians living in Russia, aged roughly 6 to 100. The source of this sequence is a woman between 25 and 40 years old in good health. Sequencing input: blood. The chain links TRBV6-6 to TRBJ1-2; 7 positions match TRBD1. Written as DNA, the CDR3 is TGTGCCAGCAGTTATCAGGGGGTGGACGGCGGCTACACCTTC. It yields the protein CASSYQGVDGGYTF.